Presented here are 28 T cell receptor beta chains from one specimen sequenced in a study of cytomegalovirus exposure and HLA in healthy donors. Generated by immunoSEQ multiplex PCR, the TCRdb table keeps only in-frame clones and is missing some. Here the sample spans about 340,000 clones, 80% to 90% being singletons. The sequenced sample consisted of PBMCs. These receptors were collected from a woman between 18 and 30 years old in good health and CMV-seronegative.

The V call is TRBV28, the J call TRBJ1-3, with no clear D. Between the trimmed V and J ends, which lost 6 bases and 0 bases, there was a span of 12 bases. Germline values: CDR1 MDHEN, CDR2 SYDVKM. This CDR3 contains 15 residues. CDR3 nucleotide sequence: TGTGCCAGCAGAGAGGGCCTACTCTCTGGAAACACCATATATTTT. It codes for CASREGLLSGNTIYF.

This sequence joins TRBV5-6 and TRBJ2-5; 12 bases map to TRBD2. The germline V gene encodes CDR1 SGHDT and CDR2 YYEEEE. The CDR3 loop spans 16 amino acids. Trimming removed 0 bases from V and 2 bases from J; junction bases left unmatched: 2. DNA of the CDR3: TGTGCCAGCAGCTTGGGGCTAGCGGGAGGGCAAGAGACCCAGTACTTC. Protein: CASSLGLAGGQETQYF.

The chain combines TRBV7-2 with TRBJ2-7, with D uncertain. The germline CDR1 and CDR2 sequences are SGHTA and FQGNSA. The CDR3 runs to 16 residues. V was cut by 5 bases and J by 2 bases, with 19 bases left in between. CDR3 in DNA: TGTGCCAGCAGCGAAGGTTCGGCAGGAAACGCCTACGAGCAGTACTTC. This encodes CASSEGSAGNAYEQYF.

The J gene is TRBJ2-7, the V gene TRBV7-2; tentatively, D is TRBD2 (6 bases). The germline V and J ends were trimmed by 5 bases and 6 bases, with 20 bases remaining between them. The germline CDR1 and CDR2 sequences are SGHTA and FQGNSA. CDR3 length: 15 amino acids. The CDR3 region has the DNA TGTGCCAGCAGCCTCCGACTAGTAGAGGGGAGCGAGCAGTACTTC. Translation gives CASSLRLVEGSEQYF.

This sequence joins TRBV6-1 and TRBJ1-3, with D tentatively TRBD1 (5 bases). V was shortened by 4 bases and J by 0 bases, with 10 bases between the two germline ends. The CDR3 contains 15 residues. The V gene's germline CDR1 is MNHNS and CDR2 SASEGT. The chain's CDR3 is CASSVRQTSGNTIYF. CDR3 DNA sequence: TGTGCCAGCAGTGTCCGACAGACCTCTGGAAACACCATATATTTT.

The gene calls are TRBV5-1 and TRBJ2-2; 14 nucleotides align to TRBD2. The CDR3 is made up of 16 amino acids. Germline loops: CDR1 SGHRS, CDR2 YFSETQ. V dropped 4 bases and J dropped 3; count of bases not matched to a gene: 2. The CDR3 spells CASSRLAGGDTGELFF. The CDR3 DNA is TGCGCCAGCAGCAGACTAGCGGGAGGGGACACCGGGGAGCTGTTTTTT.

The chain employs TRBV4-1 and TRBJ2-5; 8 bases agree with TRBD2. The CDR3 is 18 residues long. The germline V gene encodes CDR1 MGHRA and CDR2 YSYEKL. Germline trimming cut 0 bases from V and 3 bases from J; bases unmatched to any gene: 12. CDR3 nucleotides: TGCGCCAGCAGCCAAGATCGGGGGGGGTTATTTTTAGAAGAGACCCAGTACTTC. Protein sequence: CASSQDRGGLFLEETQYF.

This chain joins TRBV19 and TRBJ2-3; TRBD1 matches 7 bases. The CDR3 length is 15 residues. The germline V gene encodes CDR1 LNHDA and CDR2 SQIVND (reference sequence). V trimming: 5 bases; J trimming: 1 base; junction bases outside the gene matches: 6. CDR3 coding DNA: TGTGCCAGTAGTGTCCGGGACAGCCGCACAGATACGCAGTATTTT. Protein sequence: CASSVRDSRTDTQYF.

The gene calls are TRBV2 and TRBJ1-5; no definite D call. Deletions cut 5 bases from V and 11 bases from J, with 16 bases between. From germline, CDR1 is SNHLY and CDR2 FYNNEI. The CDR3 consists of 13 residues. CDR3 nucleotides: TGTGCCAGCAGTTACAAGCCCGGAGGGTCCCAGCATTTT. Translated, it gives CASSYKPGGSQHF.

V usage is TRBV5-4 and J usage is TRBJ2-3; possible D gene TRBD2, 5 bases. In germline, CDR1 is SGHNT, CDR2 YYREEE (reference sequence). The CDR3 extends over 14 amino acids. Trimming took off 4 bases at V and 2 bases at J, with 11 bases between the two ends. The CDR3 loop reads CASSAAGSTDTQYF. The DNA for the CDR3 is TGTGCCAGCAGCGCTGCGGGCTCCACAGATACGCAGTATTTT. The full variable domain, with the rest looked up from reference TRBV5-4 and TRBJ2-3, is ETGVTQSPTHLIKTRGQQVTLRCSSQSGHNTVSWYQQALGQGPQFIFQYYREEENGRGNFPPRFSGLQFPNYSSELNVNALELDDSALYLCASSAAGSTDTQYFGPGTRLTVL.

The rearrangement joins TRBV6-1 to TRBJ2-2, with 7 nucleotides matching TRBD1. Germline CDR1 reads MNHNS; CDR2 reads SASEGT. This CDR3 has 14 residues. Losses at the gene ends were 7 bases for V and 4 bases for J; bases not matched to a gene: 6. The CDR3 reads CASIGQVSTGELFF. In DNA, the CDR3 is TGTGCCAGCATCGGACAGGTTAGCACCGGGGAGCTGTTTTTT.

The gene calls are TRBV15 and TRBJ2-7, with 10 bases aligning to TRBD1. CDR1 is LNHNV and CDR2 is YYDKDF in the germline V gene (reference sequence). This CDR3 contains 14 residues. V lost 6 bases and J lost 4; bases outside the gene matches: 6. CDR3 sequence: CATRGDRGFYEQYF. CDR3 DNA sequence: TGTGCCACCAGGGGGGACAGGGGATTTTACGAGCAGTACTTC.

On this clone: This specimen includes other DNA sequences encoding the same CDR3. The V and J genes are TRBV28 and TRBJ2-2; 8 positions match TRBD1. The CDR3 has 13 residues. Germline-derived CDR1 and CDR2 are MDHEN and SYDVKM. Trimming cost V 5 bases and J 5 bases; bases outside gene matches: 1. CDR3 in amino acids: CASSGQGTGELFF. CDR3 coding DNA: TGTGCCAGCAGTGGACAGGGAACCGGGGAGCTGTTTTTT.

CDR3 DNA sequence: TGTGCCAGTAGTATAGAGAGCGGGAGGGCCTCCTACAATGAGCAGTTCTTC. It is translated as CASSIESGRASYNEQFF. The rearrangement uses TRBV19 and TRBJ2-1; 10 bases are a match to TRBD2. The V gene's germline CDR1 is LNHDA and CDR2 SQIVND (reference sequence). V shed 0 bases and J 0 bases; nucleotides not matched to a gene: 2. This CDR3 has 17 amino acids.

This clone was counted once. The chain joins TRBV9 to TRBJ1-2, with D uncertain. V was clipped by 4 bases and J by 8 bases, with 12 bases between them. Germline V CDR1 and CDR2: SGDLS, YYNGEE. There are 12 residues in the CDR3. The CDR3 DNA reads as TGTGCCAGCAGCCGGAACAGTCAGGGCTACACCTTC. Protein product: CASSRNSQGYTF. Supplemented by reference TRBV9 and TRBJ1-2, the full variable domain reads DSGVTQTPKHLITATGQRVTLRCSPRSGDLSVYWYQQSLDQGLQFLIQYYNGEERAKGNILERFSAQQFPDLHSELNLSSLELGDSALYFCASSRNSQGYTFGSGTRLTVV.

The chain carries TRBV30 and TRBJ1-2; 10 bases agree with TRBD1. Germline CDR1 is GTSNPN and CDR2 is SVGIG (reference sequence). This CDR3 spans 15 amino acids. V lost 2 bases to trimming and J lost 8 bases; unmatched junction nucleotides: 11. Here the CDR3 reads CAWSLSGTGERGYTF. For the CDR3, the DNA is TGTGCCTGGAGTCTCTCCGGGACAGGGGAGAGAGGCTACACCTTC.

This clone was seen a single time. The V and J genes are TRBV6-1 and TRBJ1-1; the D is unclear. Germline values: CDR1 MNHNS, CDR2 SASEGT. V shed 8 bases and J shed 3 bases, with 13 bases lying between them. The length of the CDR3 is 13 residues. CDR3 sequence reads: CASYGLTYTEAFF. CDR3 DNA sequence: TGTGCCAGCTATGGACTGACCTACACTGAAGCTTTCTTT.

This chain connects TRBV27 to TRBJ2-2; TRBD2 might be the D (5 bases). The V gene lost 0 bases and the J gene lost 5 bases, with 13 bases spanning the gap. The germline gives CDR1 MNHEY, CDR2 SMNVEV (reference sequence). This CDR3 spans 16 amino acids. The CDR3, as DNA: TGTGCCAGCAGTTTATCGATGGACTTCTCAACCGGGGAGCTGTTTTTT. It codes for CASSLSMDFSTGELFF.

This chain uses TRBV30 with TRBJ2-1, with D possibly matching TRBD1 (6 bases). Germline values: CDR1 GTSNPN, CDR2 SVGIG (reference sequence). Trimming left V 0 bases short and J 0 bases short, with 30 bases between. The CDR3 runs 22 residues. The CDR3 protein is CAWSVVTKGGFTRGSSYNEQFF. DNA for the CDR3: TGTGCCTGGAGTGTAGTGACGAAAGGGGGTTTCACTCGGGGAAGCTCCTACAATGAGCAGTTCTTC. The whole variable domain, remainder taken from reference TRBV30 and TRBJ2-1, is SQTIHQWPATLVQPVGSPLSLECTVEGTSNPNLYWYRQAAGRGLQLLFYSVGIGQISSEVPQNLSASRPQDRQFILSSKKLLLSDSGFYLCAWSVVTKGGFTRGSSYNEQFFGPGTRLTVL.

This clone was detected only once. The same CDR3 also results from other DNA sequences found in this sample. This rearrangement joins TRBV18 to TRBJ2-2; TRBD1 aligns across 8 bases. V was clipped by 0 bases and J by 3 bases; unmatched bases: 3. This CDR3 is 16 amino acids long. From germline, CDR1 is KGHSH and CDR2 LQKENI. The CDR3 protein is CASSPPTGVDTGELFF. The CDR3 nucleotides read TGTGCCAGCTCACCACCGACAGGGGTGGACACCGGGGAGCTGTTTTTT.

The chain is built from TRBV28 and TRBJ2-3; 8 nucleotides agree with TRBD2. Per the germline V gene, CDR1 is MDHEN and CDR2 is SYDVKM. J was trimmed by 2 bases and V by 5 bases; bases with no gene match: 6. The CDR3 covers 15 residues. The CDR3: CASSQSGSFTDTQYF. Written as DNA, the CDR3 is TGTGCCAGCAGTCAAAGCGGGAGTTTCACAGATACGCAGTATTTT.

In this sample, this clone turned up a few times. The gene calls are TRBV9 and TRBJ2-7; D might be TRBD1 (5 bases). The CDR3 length is 13 residues. Trimming cost V 4 bases and J 5 bases, with 13 bases left between them. The V gene's germline CDR1 is SGDLS and CDR2 YYNGEE. CDR3 sequence reads: CASSTAQGDEQYF. The CDR3 DNA reads TGTGCCAGCAGCACCGCCCAGGGCGACGAGCAGTACTTC.

This chain connects TRBV4-3 to TRBJ1-3; TRBD1 matches at 9 bases. Germline loops: CDR1 LGHNA, CDR2 YSLEER. The CDR3 length is 12 residues. V gave up 8 bases and J gave up 7 bases; unmatched junction bases: 3. CDR3: CASGDRVNTIYF. As DNA, the CDR3 is TGCGCCAGCGGGGACAGGGTTAACACCATATATTTT.

This chain connects TRBV19 to TRBJ2-5; D possibly corresponds to TRBD2 (5 bases). Per germline, CDR1 LNHDA and CDR2 SQIVND (reference sequence). This CDR3 is built from 14 residues. Trimming cost V 3 bases and J 1 base, with 9 bases left between them. The CDR3 bases are TGTGCCAGTAGTATCGAGGGCTTCCAAGAGACCCAGTACTTC. This translates into CASSIEGFQETQYF. Full variable domain (rest looked up from reference TRBV19 and TRBJ2-5): DGGITQSPKYLFRKEGQNVTLSCEQNLNHDAMYWYRQDPGQGLRLIYYSQIVNDFQKGDIAEGYSVSREKKESFPLTVTSAQKNPTAFYLCASSIEGFQETQYFGPGTRLLVL.

There are a few counts of this clone. The CDR3 sequence: CASRKNRDRGYEQYF. DNA of the CDR3: TGTGCCAGCAGGAAGAACCGGGACAGGGGTTACGAGCAGTACTTC. This chain connects TRBV6-6 to TRBJ2-7; TRBD1 aligns across 10 bases. Germline V gives CDR1 MNHNY, CDR2 SVGAGI (reference sequence). The length of the CDR3 is 15 residues. With 6 bases clipped from V and 4 bases from J, the junction kept 9 bases outside the gene matches.

This clone was seen only once. This chain links TRBV6-1 with TRBJ1-4; D possibly corresponds to TRBD1 (5 bases). Germline CDR1 reads MNHNS; CDR2 reads SASEGT. This CDR3 comprises 12 residues. Trimming left V 6 bases short and J 8 bases short, with 10 bases between. The CDR3 reads CASRRQSEKLFF. The CDR3 bases are TGTGCCAGCAGGAGACAGTCCGAAAAACTGTTTTTT.

The chain combines TRBV7-9 with TRBJ2-3, with 10 bases aligning to TRBD1. Germline V gene lookup returns CDR1 SEHNR and CDR2 FQNEAQ (reference sequence). The CDR3 is 16 residues long. V lost 5 bases and J lost 2; bases outside the gene matches: 7. This CDR3 is CASSPPGQGPTDTQYF. The CDR3 DNA reads TGTGCCAGCAGCCCCCCGGGACAGGGGCCCACAGATACGCAGTATTTT.

The chain is built from TRBV13 and TRBJ2-7; D ambiguous. Trimming stripped 0 bases from V and 4 bases from J, with 10 bases between. CDR3 length: 14 amino acids. Per the germline V gene, CDR1 is PRHDT and CDR2 is FYEKMQ (reference sequence). The CDR3 nucleotides read TGTGCCAGCAGCTTAGGAGCGAATTTGTACGAGCAGTACTTC. Residues: CASSLGANLYEQYF.